This T cell receptor (beta chain) was captured by sequencing in a study of synovial regulatory T cells in juvenile arthritis (dated by TCRdb to the mid-2010s). Describing the broader study: Of the sequenced patients, several received methotrexate, one received methotrexate plus infliximab, a few were therapy-naive, and one had no treatment information. TCRbeta CDR3 repertoires of blood iaTreg cells, other blood Treg cells and synovial fluid Treg cells from matched patient samples were compared in the study. Effector T cell subsets were also sequenced in this cohort for comparisons, but the Treg dataset alone covers only blood and synovial fluid Treg cells. Treg and Teff subsets from about 10 JIA patients with active disease were included in the TCR repertoire comparisons. General conclusions and limits of the study: Blood iaTreg cells showed lower TCR diversity than other blood Treg cells, consistent with antigen-driven expansion. Across patients, iaTreg TCR repertoires were largely private and overlapped partially with synovial Teff repertoires and blood CPL repertoires. Synovial Treg cells shared more CDR3 sequences with iaTreg cells than with other blood Treg cells; Chao-Jaccard similarity confirmed closer relation.

The CDR3 numbers 14 residues from cysteine through phenylalanine. Only the protein is available. CDR1 and CDR2 are read off the germline V gene (reference sequence) as SGHKS and YYEKEE. For this clone: Its specific antigen is unknown.

TCR repertoires were obtained from roughly eleven juvenile idiopathic arthritis patients with active disease who had not reached inactive disease, of whom 3 were polyarticular and 8 were oligoarticular. The TCR-sequenced patients had a median age of approximately 11 years (range roughly 2.1-22.9) and median disease duration of approximately seven years (range 0.2-19.1). Samples for TCR repertoire analysis were collected at two centres in Italy. Peripheral blood mononuclear cells were isolated using a Histopaque-1077 density gradient and were cryopreserved in approximately 90% FCS with about 10% DMSO. The library was made by the immunoSEQ multiplex PCR assay. TCRbeta CDR3 sequencing was performed by Adaptive Biotechnologies. On the study's bioinformatics: To assess repertoire similarity, the researchers used the Chao-modified Jaccard index along with median clonotype overlap taken from 200 random subsamples at equal sample size. Similarity analyses were performed using either productive nucleotide sequences or in silico-translated amino acid sequences. Hierarchical clustering with single linkage and t-SNE based on Chao-modified Jaccard distances were used to compare repertoires. Repertoire diversity was quantified with the Renyi index, after sample size normalisation, across a range of alpha values. Not all clones reach the TCRdb copy of this immuneACCESS table, which keeps in-frame sequences only. Checked studies attribute under half of the gap to unresolved V genes and leave the rest unexplained. The V and J calls and the clone size are those of that table, but D and trimming were determined from the DNA. The record for this sample contains more than 8,000 clones. The top ten clones comprise roughly 0.99% of the sample.

The sample consisted of Treg cells from blood. The cell subset or site label for this specimen denotes: remaining (HLA-DR-negative) circulating blood Treg cells. The sequence links TRBV5-5 to TRBJ1-3. This clonotype was sampled from a donor aged 2-35 years with juvenile idiopathic arthritis. CDR3 region: CASSLKVSGNTIYF. With the portions outside the CDR3 filled from the reference TRBV5-5 and TRBJ1-3 genes, the complete variable region becomes DAGVTQSPTHLIKTRGQQVTLRCSPISGHKSVSWYQQVLGQGPQFIFQYYEKEERGRGNFPDRFSARQFPNYSSELNVNALLLGDSALYLCASSLKVSGNTIYFGEGSWLTVV.